This T cell receptor beta chain was observed in a study of neurological immune-mediated disorders. Findings of the study overall: With the multiple sclerosis repertoire cluster, none of the clinical or MRI features showed an association.

This clonotype was observed at least ten times. Antigen unknown. TCRdb reprocessed the 5' RACE reads via MiXCR and lists one record per CDR3 protein. The sample records over 45,000 distinct CDR3 sequences, around 2.9% being singletons. After removal of 0 bases from V and 9 bases from J, the junction contained 11 bases not matched to a gene. Germline lookup yields CDR1 DFQATT and CDR2 SNEGSKA (reference sequence). The CDR3 consists of 15 residues. This TCR was sampled from a woman in her forties or fifties with multiple sclerosis. The chain carries TRBV20-1 and TRBJ2-5, with 9 nucleotides matching TRBD2. The sample was PBMCs. DNA of the CDR3: TGCAGTGCTAGAGATCCGCCTAGCGGGGTTATGGCCCAGTACTTC. It yields the protein CSARDPPSGVMAQYF.